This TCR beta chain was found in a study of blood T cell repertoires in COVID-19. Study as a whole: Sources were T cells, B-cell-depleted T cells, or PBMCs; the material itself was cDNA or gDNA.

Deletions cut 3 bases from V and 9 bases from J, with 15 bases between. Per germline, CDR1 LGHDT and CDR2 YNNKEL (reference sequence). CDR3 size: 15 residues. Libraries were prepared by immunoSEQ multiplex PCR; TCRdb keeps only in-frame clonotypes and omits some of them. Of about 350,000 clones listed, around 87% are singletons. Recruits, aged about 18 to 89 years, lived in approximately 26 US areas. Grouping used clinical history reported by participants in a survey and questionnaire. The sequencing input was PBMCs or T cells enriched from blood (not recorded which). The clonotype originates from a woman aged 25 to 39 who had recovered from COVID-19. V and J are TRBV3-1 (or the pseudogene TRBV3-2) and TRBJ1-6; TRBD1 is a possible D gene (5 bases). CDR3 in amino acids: CASSQGGRRLSPLHF. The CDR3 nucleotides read TGTGCCAGCAGCCAGGGGGGGAGGCGACTTTCACCCCTCCACTTT.